The TCR beta chain under discussion was sequenced for a study of CD8 T cells in ankylosing spondylitis. Study-level findings and limits: Disease-linked clones, CD8+, were relatively rare in peripheral blood. One TCR beta motif, made up of roughly eight highly homologous variants, appeared characteristic of ankylosing spondylitis blood.

Germline V lookup: CDR1 SEHNR, CDR2 FQNEAQ (reference sequence). This CDR3 spans 16 amino acids. V lost 4 bases, J lost 3 bases, and 2 bases stayed unmatched. TCR beta libraries were made by quantitative 5'-RACE with molecular barcodes. TCRdb itself ran the 5' RACE reads through MiXCR, one entry per CDR3 protein. Among roughly 670,000 distinct CDR3 sequences listed, around 20% were seen once. In this sample, this clonotype turned up a few times. As yet, its antigen is unknown. This rearrangement joins TRBV7-9 to TRBJ2-4; 14 bases match TRBD2. Sequences were obtained from blood, either unsorted or a sorted T cell fraction (not recorded which). The sequence came from a male donor with ankylosing spondylitis. CDR3 amino acids: CASSWGLAGDKNIQYF. CDR3 nucleotides: TGTGCCAGCAGCTGGGGACTAGCGGGAGACAAAAACATTCAGTACTTC.